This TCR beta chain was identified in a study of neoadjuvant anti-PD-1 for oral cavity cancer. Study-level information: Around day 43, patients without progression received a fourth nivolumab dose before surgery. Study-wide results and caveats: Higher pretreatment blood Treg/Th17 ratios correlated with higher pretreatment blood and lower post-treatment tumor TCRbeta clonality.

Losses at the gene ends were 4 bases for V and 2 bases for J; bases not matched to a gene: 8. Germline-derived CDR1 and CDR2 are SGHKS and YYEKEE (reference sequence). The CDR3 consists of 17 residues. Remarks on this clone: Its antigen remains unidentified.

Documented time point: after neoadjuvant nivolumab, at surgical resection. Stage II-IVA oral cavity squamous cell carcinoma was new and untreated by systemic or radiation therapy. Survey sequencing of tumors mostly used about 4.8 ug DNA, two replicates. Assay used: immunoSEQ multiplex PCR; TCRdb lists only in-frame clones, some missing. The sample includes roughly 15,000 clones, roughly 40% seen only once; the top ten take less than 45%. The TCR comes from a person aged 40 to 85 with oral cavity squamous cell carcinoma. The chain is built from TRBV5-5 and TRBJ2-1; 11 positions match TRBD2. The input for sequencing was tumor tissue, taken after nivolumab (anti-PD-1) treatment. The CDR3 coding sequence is TGTGCCAGCAGCCCCAGACTAGCGGGACCTACCTACAATGAGCAGTTCTTC. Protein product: CASSPRLAGPTYNEQFF.